Each of the 21 T cell receptor beta chains below was sequenced from the same sample in a study of T cell repertoires and HLA-DP antigens. These receptors' antigens are unknown. Only in-frame clones appear in the TCRdb table, and some are missing; sequencing was by immunoSEQ multiplex PCR. The data contain about 110,000 clones, 80% to 95% of them singletons. The sequencing input was CD4+ T cells from PBMCs. These receptors all come from a woman aged 18-35 years in good health and CMV-seronegative.

The V call is TRBV7-9, the J call TRBJ2-1, with D tentatively TRBD1 (5 bases). The CDR3 sequence is 16 residues long. CDR1 SEHNR and CDR2 FQNEAQ come from the germline V gene (reference sequence). The V end lost 1 base, the J end lost 2 bases, and 12 bases lay between the germline ends. CDR3 loop: CASSLGGRATYNEQFF. The CDR3 DNA is TGTGCCAGCAGCTTAGGGGGCAGGGCTACCTACAATGAGCAGTTCTTC. Drawing the rest from reference TRBV7-9 and TRBJ2-1, the complete variable domain is DTGVSQNPRHKITKRGQNVTFRCDPISEHNRLYWYRQTLGQGPEFLTYFQNEAQLEKSRLLSDRFSAERPKGSFSTLEIQRTEQGDSAMYLCASSLGGRATYNEQFFGPGTRLTVL.

The V gene is TRBV10-2, the J gene TRBJ2-2, with 7 nucleotides matching TRBD2. The V gene's germline CDR1 is WSHSY and CDR2 SAAADI. The CDR3 contains 15 residues. V lost 8 bases and J lost 1; bases outside the gene matches: 7. This chain's CDR3 is CASSVRGLNTGELFF. CDR3 sequence (DNA): TGCGCCAGCTCCGTGCGGGGGTTGAACACCGGGGAGCTGTTTTTT.

The chain has TRBV7-9 and TRBJ2-7; D not resolved. Trimming took off 0 bases at V and 0 bases at J, with 12 bases between the two ends. This CDR3 is 16 amino acids long. Germline lookup yields CDR1 SEHNR and CDR2 FQNEAQ (reference sequence). The CDR3 DNA reads TGTGCCAGCAGCTTAGCGCGCTCAGGCTACTCCTACGAGCAGTACTTC. Residues: CASSLARSGYSYEQYF.

The V and J genes are TRBV19 and TRBJ2-7, with 10 bases matching TRBD1. The V and J ends lost 5 bases and 3 bases, in that order; junction bases with no gene match: 7. CDR3 length: 15 amino acids. Germline-derived CDR1 and CDR2 are LNHDA and SQIVND (reference sequence). Here the CDR3 DNA reads TGTGCCAGTAGTGAAAGACAGGGGGCACGCTACGAGCAGTACGTC. As protein: CASSERQGARYEQYV.

This clone has just one count. The chain has TRBV25-1 and TRBJ2-6, with D possibly matching TRBD1 (6 bases). Looked up from germline, CDR1 is MGHDK and CDR2 is SYGVNS. Trimming removed 5 bases from V and 0 bases from J, with 8 bases in between. The CDR3 runs to 15 residues. CDR3 DNA: TGTGCCAGCAGTAACAGGGACTCTGGGGCCAACGTCCTGACTTTC. Translated, it gives CASSNRDSGANVLTF.

This chain connects TRBV7-2 to TRBJ1-2; the D gene is possibly TRBD1 (6 bases). Trimming took 2 bases from V and 5 from J, leaving 12 bases between them. The CDR3 length is 14 residues. From germline, CDR1 is SGHTA and CDR2 FQGNSA. Here the CDR3 DNA reads TGTGCCAGCAGCTTACTGGGGGCGGAATATGGCTACACCTTC. It translates to CASSLLGAEYGYTF.

The rearrangement uses TRBV6-4 and TRBJ2-3, with 8 nucleotides matching TRBD1. Unmatched junction bases numbered 8, after V lost 6 bases and J lost 3 bases. This CDR3 contains 15 residues. CDR1 and CDR2 from the germline V gene are MRHNA and SNTAGT. In DNA form, the CDR3 reads TGTGCCAGCAGCGCCGCAGGGGGCAAGACAGATACGCAGTATTTT. Its protein product is CASSAAGGKTDTQYF.

This clone was observed a handful of times. This chain connects TRBV2 to TRBJ1-6, with 9 bases aligning to TRBD1. With V trimmed by 11 bases and J by 5 bases, 4 bases remained unmatched. The germline V gene has CDR1 SNHLY and CDR2 FYNNEI. CDR3 size: 13 residues. The CDR3 spells CAVRDRDNSPLHF. As DNA, the CDR3 is TGTGCCGTCCGGGACAGGGATAATTCACCCCTCCACTTT.

Note on this clone: This sample also contains other DNA sequences that code for the same CDR3. V is TRBV30 and J is TRBJ1-5, with a possible D match to TRBD1 (5 bases). V lost 0 bases and J 4 bases, leaving 7 bases between the germline ends. The CDR3 runs to 13 residues. Germline V gene lookup returns CDR1 GTSNPN and CDR2 SVGIG (reference sequence). This CDR3 reads CAWSVRGNQPQHF. The DNA for the CDR3 is TGTGCCTGGAGTGTACGGGGGAATCAGCCCCAGCATTTT.

The chain's CDR3 is CATSRDRRLAGGGPGKETQYF. In DNA form, the CDR3 reads TGTGCCACCAGCAGAGATCGGCGACTAGCGGGGGGCGGGCCTGGCAAGGAGACCCAGTACTTC. The J gene is TRBJ2-5, the V gene TRBV15; 13 bases map to TRBD2. Germline trimming cut 0 bases from V and 5 bases from J; bases unmatched to any gene: 18. The CDR3 is 21 residues long. Germline CDR1 and CDR2: LNHNV and YYDKDF (reference sequence).

The genes are TRBV10-2 and TRBJ1-2; tentatively, D is TRBD1 (6 bases). V lost 3 bases, J lost 5 bases, and 10 bases lay in between. CDR3 length equals 13 residues. The germline V gene encodes CDR1 WSHSY and CDR2 SAAADI. The DNA for the CDR3 is TGCGCCAGCAGTGAACGGGGGCGGTATGGCTACACCTTC. Translation: CASSERGRYGYTF.

This sequence joins TRBV20-1 and TRBJ2-5; D gene unclear. Trimming pared 3 bases from V and 2 bases from J, leaving 4 bases between. The length of the CDR3 is 11 residues. CDR1 is DFQATT, CDR2 SNEGSKA, per germline (reference sequence). The CDR3 region has the DNA TGCAGTGCTAGCCAGCAAGAGACCCAGTACTTC. As protein: CSASQQETQYF.

The chain uses TRBV4-1 and TRBJ2-2; TRBD1 or TRBD2 may be the D gene (5 bases each). The CDR3 length is 18 residues. Germline CDR1 and CDR2: MGHRA and YSYEKL. V was pared by 1 base and J by 2 bases, with 17 bases between. CDR3 loop: CASSQVDMLGGNTGELFF. As DNA, the CDR3 is TGCGCCAGCAGCCAAGTCGATATGCTTGGGGGTAACACCGGGGAGCTGTTTTTT.

As to this clone: Compared with germline, one end of the junction differs, possibly owing to a read error. V gene TRBV7-7 combines with J gene TRBJ2-3; D gene ambiguous. The CDR3 extends over 15 amino acids. Germline lookup yields CDR1 SSHAT and CDR2 FNYEAQ (reference sequence). The CDR3, as DNA: TGTGCTAGCAGCTTGTTGGGGAACTCTAAAGATACGCAGTATTTT. Protein product: CASSLLGNSKDTQYF.

The chain uses TRBV6-5 and TRBJ2-7; TRBD2 aligns across 8 bases. Looked up from germline, CDR1 is MNHEY and CDR2 is SVGAGI. The V and J ends lost 2 bases and 7 bases, in that order; junction bases with no gene match: 4. CDR3 length: 13 amino acids. The CDR3 loop reads CASSYRGGGEQYF. In nucleotides, the CDR3 is TGTGCCAGCAGTTACCGGGGGGGAGGAGAGCAGTACTTC.

The V and J genes are TRBV9 and TRBJ1-5; 10 bases map to TRBD1. With 3 bases clipped from V and 5 bases from J, the junction kept 2 bases outside the gene matches. The CDR3 contains 14 residues. Per germline, CDR1 SGDLS and CDR2 YYNGEE. Here the CDR3 DNA reads TGTGCCAGCAGCGCGACAGGGGGCGATCAGCCCCAGCATTTT. Translation: CASSATGGDQPQHF.

The chain joins TRBV7-6 to TRBJ1-1; 7 bases agree with TRBD1. From germline, CDR1 is SGHVS and CDR2 FNYEAQ. The trim removed 5 bases at V and 0 bases at J, leaving 12 bases unmatched. The CDR3 length is 17 residues. CDR3 loop: CASSLGGWGKMNTEAFF. DNA of the CDR3: TGTGCCAGCAGCCTAGGGGGCTGGGGAAAAATGAACACTGAAGCTTTCTTT.

The chain carries TRBV10-3 and TRBJ2-4; no clear D. The CDR3 length is 16 residues. Germline V CDR1 and CDR2: ENHRY, SYGVKD. Trimming shortened V by 2 bases and J by 1 base, and 12 bases separated the two germline ends. CDR3 residues: CAISETGFGAKNIQYF. In DNA form, the CDR3 reads TGTGCCATCAGTGAGACTGGTTTCGGGGCCAAAAACATTCAGTACTTC.

This chain links TRBV28 with TRBJ1-5; TRBD1 aligns across 10 bases. The length of the CDR3 is 17 residues. V dropped 6 bases and J dropped 2; count of bases not matched to a gene: 10. Germline lookup yields CDR1 MDHEN and CDR2 SYDVKM. The CDR3 loop reads CASRSGTGVFGNQPQHF. The CDR3 region has the DNA TGTGCCAGCAGGTCCGGGACAGGGGTATTTGGCAATCAGCCCCAGCATTTT.

This chain joins TRBV10-3 and TRBJ1-2; no firm D call. Trimming removed 10 bases from V and 5 bases from J, with 17 bases in between. CDR3 length: 13 amino acids. Germline CDR1 reads ENHRY; CDR2 reads SYGVKD. CDR3 amino acids: CATTEQLGYGYTF. The CDR3 DNA reads TGTGCCACCACGGAACAGCTAGGATATGGCTACACCTTC.

This chain uses TRBV27 with TRBJ1-1, with a tentative D call TRBD1 (5 bases). Germline CDR1 reads MNHEY; CDR2 reads SMNVEV (reference sequence). The CDR3 consists of 14 residues. V lost 5 bases and J lost 1, with 11 bases in between. The CDR3 sequence is CASSPRQRNTEAFF. Written as DNA, the CDR3 is TGTGCCAGCAGTCCTCGACAGCGGAACACTGAAGCTTTCTTT.